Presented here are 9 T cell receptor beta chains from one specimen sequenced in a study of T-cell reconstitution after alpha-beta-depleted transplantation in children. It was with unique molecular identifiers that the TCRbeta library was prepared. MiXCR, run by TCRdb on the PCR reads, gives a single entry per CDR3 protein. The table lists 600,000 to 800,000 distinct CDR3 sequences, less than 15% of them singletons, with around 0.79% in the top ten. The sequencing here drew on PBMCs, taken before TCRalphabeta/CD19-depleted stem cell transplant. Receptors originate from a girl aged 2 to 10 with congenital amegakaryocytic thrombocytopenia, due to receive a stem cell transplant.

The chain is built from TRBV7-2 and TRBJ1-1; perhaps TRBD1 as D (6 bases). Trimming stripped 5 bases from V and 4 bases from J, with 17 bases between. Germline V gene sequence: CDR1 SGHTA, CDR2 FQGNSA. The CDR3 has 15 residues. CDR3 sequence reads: CASSPLTGPSTEAFF. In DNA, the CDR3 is TGTGCCAGCAGCCCGTTGACAGGTCCCTCCACTGAAGCTTTCTTT.

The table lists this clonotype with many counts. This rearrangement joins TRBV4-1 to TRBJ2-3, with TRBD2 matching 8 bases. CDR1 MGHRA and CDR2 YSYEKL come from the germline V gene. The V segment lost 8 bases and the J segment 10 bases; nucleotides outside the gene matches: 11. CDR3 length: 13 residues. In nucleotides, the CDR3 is TGCGCCAGCTACGATGTACATAGCGGGGCGCAGTATTTT. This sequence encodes CASYDVHSGAQYF.

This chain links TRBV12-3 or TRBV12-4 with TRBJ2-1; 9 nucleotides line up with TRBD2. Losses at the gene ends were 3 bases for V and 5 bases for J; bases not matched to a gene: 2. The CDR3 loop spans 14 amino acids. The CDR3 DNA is TGTGCCAGCAGTTTGACTAGCGGTGACAATGAGCAGTTCTTC. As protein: CASSLTSGDNEQFF.

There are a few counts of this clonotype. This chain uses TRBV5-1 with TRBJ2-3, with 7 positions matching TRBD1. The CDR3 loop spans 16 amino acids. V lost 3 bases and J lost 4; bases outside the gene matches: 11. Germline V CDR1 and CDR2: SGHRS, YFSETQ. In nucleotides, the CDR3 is TGCGCCAGCAGCTCTTTCGACAGGGCGTTTGCAGATACGCAGTATTTT. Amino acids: CASSSFDRAFADTQYF.

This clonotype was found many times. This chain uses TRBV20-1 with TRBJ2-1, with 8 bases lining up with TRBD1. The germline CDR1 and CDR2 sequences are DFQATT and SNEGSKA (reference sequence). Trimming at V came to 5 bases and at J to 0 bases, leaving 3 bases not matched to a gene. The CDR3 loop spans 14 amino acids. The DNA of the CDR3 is TGCAGTGCTCGGGACAGGATCTCCTACAATGAGCAGTTCTTC. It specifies CSARDRISYNEQFF.

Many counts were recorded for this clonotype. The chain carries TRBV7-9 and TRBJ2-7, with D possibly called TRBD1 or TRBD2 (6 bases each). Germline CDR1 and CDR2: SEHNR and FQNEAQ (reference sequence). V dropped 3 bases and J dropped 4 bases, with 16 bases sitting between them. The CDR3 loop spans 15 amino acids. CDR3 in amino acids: CASSFRGEFFYEQYF. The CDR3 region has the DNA TGTGCCAGCAGCTTTAGGGGGGAATTTTTTTACGAGCAGTACTTC.

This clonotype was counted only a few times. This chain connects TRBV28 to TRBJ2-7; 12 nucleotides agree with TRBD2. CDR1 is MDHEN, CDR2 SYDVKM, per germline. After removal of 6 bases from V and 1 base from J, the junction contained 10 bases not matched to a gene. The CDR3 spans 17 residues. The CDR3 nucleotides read TGTGCCAGCAGGGCCCCTCTAGCGGGAGGGAAATCCTACGAGCAGTACTTC. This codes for CASRAPLAGGKSYEQYF.

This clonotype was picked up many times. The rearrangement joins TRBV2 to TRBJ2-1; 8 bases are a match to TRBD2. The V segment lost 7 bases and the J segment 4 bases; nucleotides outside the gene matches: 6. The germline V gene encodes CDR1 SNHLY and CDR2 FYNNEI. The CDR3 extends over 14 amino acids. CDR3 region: CASISAGGYNEQFF. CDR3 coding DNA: TGTGCCAGCATTTCGGCGGGAGGATACAATGAGCAGTTCTTC.

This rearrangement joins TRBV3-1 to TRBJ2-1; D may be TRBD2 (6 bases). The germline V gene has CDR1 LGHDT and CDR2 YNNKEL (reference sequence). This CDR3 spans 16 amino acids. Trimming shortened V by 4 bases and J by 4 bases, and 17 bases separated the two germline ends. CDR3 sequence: CASSPIGSREYNEQFF. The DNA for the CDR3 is TGTGCCAGCAGCCCAATAGGTTCGCGGGAATACAATGAGCAGTTCTTC.